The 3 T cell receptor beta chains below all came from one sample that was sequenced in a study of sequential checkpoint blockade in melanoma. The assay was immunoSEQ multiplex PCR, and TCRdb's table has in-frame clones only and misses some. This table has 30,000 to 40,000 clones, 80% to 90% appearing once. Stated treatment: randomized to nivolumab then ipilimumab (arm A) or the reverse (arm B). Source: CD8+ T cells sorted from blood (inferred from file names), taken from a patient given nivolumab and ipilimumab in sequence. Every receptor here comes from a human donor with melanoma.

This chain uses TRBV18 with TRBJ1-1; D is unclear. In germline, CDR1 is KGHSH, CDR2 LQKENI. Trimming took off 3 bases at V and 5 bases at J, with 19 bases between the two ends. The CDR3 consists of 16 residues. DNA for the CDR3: TGTGCCAGCTCACCCCTCGAAAGCCGGGGAGGGACTGAAGCTTTCTTT. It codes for CASSPLESRGGTEAFF.

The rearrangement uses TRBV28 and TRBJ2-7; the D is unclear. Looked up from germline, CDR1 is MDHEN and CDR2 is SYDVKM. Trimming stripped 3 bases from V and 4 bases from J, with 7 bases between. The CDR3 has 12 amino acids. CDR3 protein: CASSFSLYEQYF. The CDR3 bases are TGTGCCAGCAGTTTTAGTTTATACGAGCAGTACTTC.

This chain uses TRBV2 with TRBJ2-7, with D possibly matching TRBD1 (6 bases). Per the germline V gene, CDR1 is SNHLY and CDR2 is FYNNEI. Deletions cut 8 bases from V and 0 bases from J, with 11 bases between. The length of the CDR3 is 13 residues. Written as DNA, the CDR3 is TGTGCCAGCCCCCAGGGGAGCTCCTACGAGCAGTACTTC. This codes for CASPQGSSYEQYF.